The clone carrying this T cell receptor (beta chain) occurred a few times. Its antigen is unidentified. These data are taken from a study of molecular identifiers for immune sequencing clone quantification. Findings and caveats of the study: Identical TCR molecules that share a barcode could lead to an underestimation of highly expanded clone sizes. Clones above 20 RNA copies held over 97% of effector molecules, under 1% in naive cells.

V lost 3 bases and J lost 3, with 6 bases in between. This CDR3 spans 12 amino acids. Germline V gene sequence: CDR1 SEHNR, CDR2 FQNEAQ (reference sequence). The use of previously described methods and listed TCR primers produced the bulk TCR libraries. TCRdb re-analysed the PCR reads in MiXCR, keeping a single row per CDR3 protein. Of about 510,000 distinct CDR3 sequences in the sample, roughly a fifth were seen once. Input for naive CD8 libraries was roughly 19,000 to 1,100,000 sorted cells; the RNA fraction used was 10%, 30% or 50%. Sequenced: naive CD8+ T cells from blood, with Jurkat cell RNA spiked in. The subset: FACS-sorted CD8+CD4-CCR7+CD45RA+ naive T cells. The rearrangement uses TRBV7-9 and TRBJ2-7; no clear D gene. The TCR originated in a human donor in good health. Some libraries in this study had Jurkat cell RNA spiked in. The CDR3 coding sequence is TGTGCCAGCAGCTTCGTAGTCTACGAGCAGTACTTC. It is translated as CASSFVVYEQYF.